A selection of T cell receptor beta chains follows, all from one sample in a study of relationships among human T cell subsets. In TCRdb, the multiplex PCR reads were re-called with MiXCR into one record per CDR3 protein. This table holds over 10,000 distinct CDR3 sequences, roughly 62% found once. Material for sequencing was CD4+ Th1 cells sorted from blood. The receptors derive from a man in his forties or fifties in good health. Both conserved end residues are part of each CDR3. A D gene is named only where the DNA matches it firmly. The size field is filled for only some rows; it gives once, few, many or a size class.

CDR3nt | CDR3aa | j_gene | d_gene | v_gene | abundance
TGCAGTGCTAGAGCTGACCAGAACACTGAAGCTTTCTTT | CSARADQNTEAFF | TRBJ1-1 | . | TRBV20-1 | once
TGTGCCAGCAGGGGGACAGGGAGGGGATACGAGCAGTACTTC | CASRGTGRGYEQYF | TRBJ2-7 | TRBD1 | TRBV28 | .
TGTGCCAGCCGTTCGCAGGGGGACGAGCAGTACTTC | CASRSQGDEQYF | TRBJ2-7 | TRBD1 | TRBV6-5 | .
TGTGCCAGCAGCCCCGGTTCTTTGGGAGCTCCGACCTACGAGCAGTACTTC | CASSPGSLGAPTYEQYF | TRBJ2-7 | . | TRBV11-2 | .
TGTGCCAGCACCTGGGGTAGCGGCCCCACAGATACGCAGTATTTT | CASTWGSGPTDTQYF | TRBJ2-3 | . | TRBV7-9 | .
TGTGCCAGCAGTTTACTAGCGGGATCTCCCAATGAGCAGTTCTTC | CASSLLAGSPNEQFF | TRBJ2-1 | TRBD2 | TRBV11-2 | few
TGTGCCAGCAGTTTACTGAACACTGAAGCTTTCTTT | CASSLLNTEAFF | TRBJ1-1 | . | TRBV12-3/TRBV12-4 | once
TGTGCCAGCAAACTTAGCGGGTCCGGCGCAGATACGCAGTATTTT | CASKLSGSGADTQYF | TRBJ2-3 | TRBD2 | TRBV27 | .
TGTGCCAGCAGCTTCCGACAGGGAATCCAAGAGACCCAGTACTTC | CASSFRQGIQETQYF | TRBJ2-5 | TRBD1 | TRBV11-2 | few
TGTGCCAGCAGCTCTAAGGGTGGTTCACCCCTCCACTTT | CASSSKGGSPLHF | TRBJ1-6 | . | TRBV11-2 | .
TGCAGCGTTGACGCCCGTAATTTGAACACTGAAGCTTTCTTT | CSVDARNLNTEAFF | TRBJ1-1 | . | TRBV29-1 | .
TGTGCCAGCAGGCCAAACCGACAGGGGCATCAGACCCAGTACTTC | CASRPNRQGHQTQYF | TRBJ2-5 | TRBD1 | TRBV2 | .
TGTGCCAGCAGCTTAGATCTTATGGGGGGCGCCTATGGCTACACCTTC | CASSLDLMGGAYGYTF | TRBJ1-2 | . | TRBV11-2 | .
TGTGCCAGCAGTTACTCGAATTCGGCCTCCTACGAGCAGTACTTC | CASSYSNSASYEQYF | TRBJ2-7 | . | TRBV6-5 | .
TGTGCCAGCAGTTCCCCGGGACAGGGAAGCTACGAGCAGTACTTC | CASSSPGQGSYEQYF | TRBJ2-7 | TRBD1 | TRBV28 | .
TGCGCCACCGGACTAGCTGGTGGGGAGACCCAGTACTTC | CATGLAGGETQYF | TRBJ2-5 | TRBD2 | TRBV10-2 | .
TGTGCCTGGAAAGTGGATGGTAGCGGGAGAGCTACGCAGTATTTT | CAWKVDGSGRATQYF | TRBJ2-3 | TRBD2 | TRBV30 | .
TGCGCCAGCAGCTTGTTAGGCTACAATGAGCAGTTCTTC | CASSLLGYNEQFF | TRBJ2-1 | . | TRBV5-1 | .
TGTGCCAGCAGTCTCGTACCGACTAAGCGGGGGATATCCTACAATGAGCAGTTCTTC | CASSLVPTKRGISYNEQFF | TRBJ2-1 | TRBD2 | TRBV28 | .
TGCAGTGCTCAAGCACCGAAGAACACTGAAGCTTTCTTT | CSAQAPKNTEAFF | TRBJ1-1 | . | TRBV20-1 | .
TGTGCCAGCACCGGAGGTGCAGGGCGGTATGAGCAGTTCTTC | CASTGGAGRYEQFF | TRBJ2-1 | . | TRBV28 | .
TGTGCCAGCAGCTTACTCGGTGACTATGGCTACACCTTC | CASSLLGDYGYTF | TRBJ1-2 | . | TRBV11-2 | .
TGTGCCAGCAGCTTGCGCGCGGGGTCCCCGGGCGATACGCAGTATTTT | CASSLRAGSPGDTQYF | TRBJ2-3 | . | TRBV11-1 | few
TGTGCCTCCCAAAGCACAGATACGCAGTATTTT | CASQSTDTQYF | TRBJ2-3 | . | TRBV10-3 | .
TGTGCCAGCAGCTTATCCCGAAAGACTGAAGCTTTCTTT | CASSLSRKTEAFF | TRBJ1-1 | . | TRBV11-2 | .
TGCAGCGTTGCTACGGGAAGGTACGAGCAGTACTTC | CSVATGRYEQYF | TRBJ2-7 | . | TRBV29-1 | .
TGTGCCAGCAGTTCTATTACGGGACAGGGTTTTCACCGGGGAGCTATTTTT | CASSSITGQGFHRGAIF | TRBJ2-2 | TRBD1 | TRBV6-4 | .
TGTGCCAGCAGTTTTTGGTGGCAGGGGCAGTTCTTC | CASSFWWQGQFF | TRBJ2-1 | . | TRBV28 | .
TGTGCCAGCAGCCAGGGGTATAGCAATCAGCCCCAGCATTTT | CASSQGYSNQPQHF | TRBJ1-5 | . | TRBV4-2 | few
TGTGCCAGCAGCTTAGCCAGAGAAGCTTTCTTT | CASSLAREAFF | TRBJ1-1 | . | TRBV11-2 | .
TGTGCCAGCACCACTAGAGGCGGCGTTCCTCAGCCCCAGCATTTT | CASTTRGGVPQPQHF | TRBJ1-5 | . | TRBV28 | .
TGTGCCATCAGCTCCGGGACAGGGGGTATGGAAGCCGAAAAACTGTTTTTT | CAISSGTGGMEAEKLFF | TRBJ1-4 | TRBD1 | TRBV10-3 | .
TGCAGCGTTGGGACAGGCACTTCTAGCGGGAGTTGGTACGAGCAGTACTTC | CSVGTGTSSGSWYEQYF | TRBJ2-7 | TRBD2 | TRBV29-1 | .
TGTGCCAGCAGCCGTAGGGTCTTCACAGATACGCAGTATTTT | CASSRRVFTDTQYF | TRBJ2-3 | . | TRBV11-2 | few
TGTGCCAGCAGTTTATCCCCCAGTGGGGGGTTCGAGCAGTACTTC | CASSLSPSGGFEQYF | TRBJ2-7 | . | TRBV27 | .
TGTGCCAGTCGGAGGGACGGGGGCACAGATACGCAGTATTTT | CASRRDGGTDTQYF | TRBJ2-3 | . | TRBV7-9 | few
TGTGCCAGCAGCTTTACCCAGGGGGCAGATACGCAGTATTTT | CASSFTQGADTQYF | TRBJ2-3 | TRBD1 | TRBV11-2 | .
TGCGCCACCCAAGTGGGGCAGCTAGCCAAAAACATTCAGTACTTC | CATQVGQLAKNIQYF | TRBJ2-4 | . | TRBV10-2 | .
TGTGCCAGCAGCTTTCGACTAGCGGGAGGCGGGGACGAGCAGTACTTC | CASSFRLAGGGDEQYF | TRBJ2-7 | TRBD2 | TRBV13 | .
TGCGCCAGCAGCTTAAGAGAGGTAATCCCAGATACGCAGTATTTT | CASSLREVIPDTQYF | TRBJ2-3 | . | TRBV5-1 | .
TGTGCCTGGACCCACGGCTGGTCAGGGGTGACTGAAGCTTTCTTT | CAWTHGWSGVTEAFF | TRBJ1-1 | . | TRBV30 | few
TGTGCCAGCAGAAACAGACCCGGGGAGCTGTTTTTT | CASRNRPGELFF | TRBJ2-2 | . | TRBV6-2/TRBV6-3 | .
TGTGCCAGCAGTGATGGGAGGGGTGCCGGCTACACCTTC | CASSDGRGAGYTF | TRBJ1-2 | . | TRBV2 | .
TGTGCCAGCAGGCTATCGACAGGGGATTACGAGCAGTACTTC | CASRLSTGDYEQYF | TRBJ2-7 | TRBD1 | TRBV7-8 | .
TGTGCCAGCCGGGACAGGGCCTCTGGGGCCAACGTCCTGACTTTC | CASRDRASGANVLTF | TRBJ2-6 | TRBD1 | TRBV12-3/TRBV12-4 | .
TGTGCCAACTCCCAGGGGAGGAACACTGAAGCTTTCTTT | CANSQGRNTEAFF | TRBJ1-1 | . | TRBV10-3 | .
TGTGCCAGCAGCCAAGGGAGGCCTAGCAATCAGCCCCAGCATTTT | CASSQGRPSNQPQHF | TRBJ1-5 | . | TRBV4-2 | .
TGTGCCAGCGAGGACAGGGAGTACGCTTTCTTT | CASEDREYAFF | TRBJ1-1 | TRBD1 | TRBV28 | .